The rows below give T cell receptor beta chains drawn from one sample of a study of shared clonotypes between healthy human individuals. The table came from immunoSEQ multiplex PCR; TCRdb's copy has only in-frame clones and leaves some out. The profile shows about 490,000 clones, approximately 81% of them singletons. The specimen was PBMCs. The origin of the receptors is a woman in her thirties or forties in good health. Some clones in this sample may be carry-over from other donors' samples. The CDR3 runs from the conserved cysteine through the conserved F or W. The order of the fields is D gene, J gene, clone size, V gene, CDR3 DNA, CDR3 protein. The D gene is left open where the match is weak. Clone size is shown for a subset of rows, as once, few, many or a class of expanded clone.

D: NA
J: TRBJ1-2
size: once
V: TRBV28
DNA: TGTGCCAGCAGTTTCCGAGCTAACTATGGCTACACCTTC
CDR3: CASSFRANYGYTF

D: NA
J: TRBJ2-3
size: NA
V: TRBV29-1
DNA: TGCAGCGTTCGGGGGAGCGGCAACACAGATACGCAGTATTTT
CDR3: CSVRGSGNTDTQYF

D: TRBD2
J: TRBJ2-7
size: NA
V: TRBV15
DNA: TGTGCCACCAGCAGAGAAGCGGGAGCGCTCGAGCAGTACTTC
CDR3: CATSREAGALEQYF

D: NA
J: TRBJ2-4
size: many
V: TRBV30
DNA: TGTGCCTGGAGTCTGGCAGGGCCAAACATTCAGTACTTC
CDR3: CAWSLAGPNIQYF

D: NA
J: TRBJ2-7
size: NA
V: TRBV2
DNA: TGTGCCAGCAGTTCCACCTACGAGCAGTACTTC
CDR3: CASSSTYEQYF

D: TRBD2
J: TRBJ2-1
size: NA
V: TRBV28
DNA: TGTGCCAGCAGTTTATGGACAGCGGGAGGGAAGCATGAGCAGTTCTTC
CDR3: CASSLWTAGGKHEQFF

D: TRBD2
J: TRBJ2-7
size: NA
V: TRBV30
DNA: TGTGCCTGGAGTAGAACGGGGACTAGCGGGGGGGAGCAGTACTTC
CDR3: CAWSRTGTSGGEQYF

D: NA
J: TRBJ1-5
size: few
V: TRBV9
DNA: TGTGCCAGCAATAAATTCGGGCAGCCTAATCAGCCCCAGCATTTT
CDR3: CASNKFGQPNQPQHF

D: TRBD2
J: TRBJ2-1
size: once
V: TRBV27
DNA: TGTGCCAGCAGTCTTGGGGGGAGGGGCTCCTACAATGAGCAGTTCTTC
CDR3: CASSLGGRGSYNEQFF

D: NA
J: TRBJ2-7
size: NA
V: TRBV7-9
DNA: TGTGCCAGCAGCTTCCAGCCGGGCTCGGAGCAGTACTTC
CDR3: CASSFQPGSEQYF

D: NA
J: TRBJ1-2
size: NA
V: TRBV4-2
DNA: TGTGCCAGCAGCCCGGGACCGTCCCCCGAAGGCTACACCTTC
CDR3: CASSPGPSPEGYTF

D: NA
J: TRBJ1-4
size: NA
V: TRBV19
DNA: TGTGCCAGTACCCGGGTCGCAACTAATGAAAAACTGTTTTTT
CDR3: CASTRVATNEKLFF

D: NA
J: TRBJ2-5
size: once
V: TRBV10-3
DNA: TGTGCCATCAGTGAGTCGAAGCCCTCCTCCCCCCCTGAAGAGACCCAGTACTTC
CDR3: CAISESKPSSPPEETQYF

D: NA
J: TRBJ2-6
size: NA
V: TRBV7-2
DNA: TGTGCCAGCAGCTTAGGGTCCGCTGGGGCCAACGTCCTGACTTTC
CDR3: CASSLGSAGANVLTF

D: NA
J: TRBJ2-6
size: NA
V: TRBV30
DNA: TGTGCCTGGAGTGTAGGGGGCTCTGGGGCCAACGTCCTGACTTTC
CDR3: CAWSVGGSGANVLTF

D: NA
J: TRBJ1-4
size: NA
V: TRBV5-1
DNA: TGCGCCAGCAGCTCCACGGGTAATGAGGAAAAACTGTTTTTT
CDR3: CASSSTGNEEKLFF

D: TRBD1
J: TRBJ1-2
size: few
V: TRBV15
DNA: TGTGCCACCAGCAGTAGGAGGACAGGGGATGGCTACACCTTC
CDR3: CATSSRRTGDGYTF

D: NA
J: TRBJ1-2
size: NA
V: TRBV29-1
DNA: TGCAGCGTTGAAAACCCGGGAGTAAGGCGGTATGGCTACACCTTC
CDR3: CSVENPGVRRYGYTF

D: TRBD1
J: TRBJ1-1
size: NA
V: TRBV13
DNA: TGTGCCAGCAGCTTAGGGGGGACAGGGGCGGCTGAAGCTTTCTTT
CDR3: CASSLGGTGAAEAFF

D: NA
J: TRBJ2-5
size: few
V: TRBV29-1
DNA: TGCAGCGTTGTTCCCCCGACGCAAGAGACCCAGTACTTC
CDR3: CSVVPPTQETQYF

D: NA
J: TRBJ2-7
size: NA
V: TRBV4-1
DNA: TGCGCCAGCAGCCAAGGCCCGGAGGAAGACGAGCAGTACTTC
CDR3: CASSQGPEEDEQYF

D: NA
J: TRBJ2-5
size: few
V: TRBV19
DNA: TGTGCCAGTAGTATGATGGCTAGCCAAGAGACCCAGTACTTC
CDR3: CASSMMASQETQYF

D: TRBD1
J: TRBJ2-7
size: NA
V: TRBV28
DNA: TGTGCCAGCAGTGGACCGGGACAGGGGGTCTACGAGCAGTACTTC
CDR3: CASSGPGQGVYEQYF

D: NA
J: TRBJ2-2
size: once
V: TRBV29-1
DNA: TGCAGCGTTGTTTGGCTCGCGAACACCGGGGAGCTGTTTTTT
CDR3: CSVVWLANTGELFF

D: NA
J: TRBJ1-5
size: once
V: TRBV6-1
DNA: TGTGCCAGCGGTGGTACGAGTTACAATCAGCCCCAGCATTTT
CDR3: CASGGTSYNQPQHF

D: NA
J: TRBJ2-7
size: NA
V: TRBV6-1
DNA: TGTGCCAGCAGTGAAAGGGGGTTCATGTCCTACGAGCAGTACTTC
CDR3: CASSERGFMSYEQYF

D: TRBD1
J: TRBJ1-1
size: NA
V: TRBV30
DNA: TGTGCCTGGAGTAGGAGTGGGACAGGGAACACTGAAGCTTTCTTT
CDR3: CAWSRSGTGNTEAFF

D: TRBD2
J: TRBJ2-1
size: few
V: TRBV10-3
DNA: TGTGCCATCCAGGGGACTAGCGGGAGTCGTAATGAGCAGTTCTTC
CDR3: CAIQGTSGSRNEQFF

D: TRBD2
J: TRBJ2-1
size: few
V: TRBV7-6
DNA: TGTGCCAGCAGCTCAAGCGGGAGAAGGGACAATGAGCAGTTCTTC
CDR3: CASSSSGRRDNEQFF

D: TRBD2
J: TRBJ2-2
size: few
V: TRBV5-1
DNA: TGCGCCAGCAAAATAGCGGGAGGTTATGACACCGGGGAGCTGTTTTTT
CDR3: CASKIAGGYDTGELFF

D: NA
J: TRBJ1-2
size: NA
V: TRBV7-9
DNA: TGTGCCAGCAGCTTGGACAGAGCTCCTAACTATGGCTACACCTTC
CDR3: CASSLDRAPNYGYTF

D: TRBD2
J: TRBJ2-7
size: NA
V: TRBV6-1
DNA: TGTGCCAGCAGTGAAGCGCTAGCGGGCGTTAGCTCCTACGAGCAGTACTTC
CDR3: CASSEALAGVSSYEQYF

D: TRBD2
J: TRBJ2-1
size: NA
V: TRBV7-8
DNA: TGTGCCAGCAGCCCCCTGATGCGGGAGGTCTACAATGAGCAGTTCTTC
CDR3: CASSPLMREVYNEQFF

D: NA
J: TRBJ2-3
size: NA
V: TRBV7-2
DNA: TGTGCCAGCAGCTATGGTGCAGATACGCAGTATTTT
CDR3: CASSYGADTQYF

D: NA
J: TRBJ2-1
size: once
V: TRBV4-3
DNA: TGCGCCAGCAGCCCTGGACCCACCGGGAAGCAGTTCTTC
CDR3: CASSPGPTGKQFF

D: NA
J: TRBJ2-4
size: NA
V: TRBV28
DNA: TGTGCCAGCAGTTCCCCCGGACAGCGGGAAGTTCAGTACTTC
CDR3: CASSSPGQREVQYF

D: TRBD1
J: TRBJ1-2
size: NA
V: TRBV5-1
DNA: TGCGCCAGCAGCACCGGAGGGACAGGGGGCGCGGGGCCCTACACCTTC
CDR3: CASSTGGTGGAGPYTF

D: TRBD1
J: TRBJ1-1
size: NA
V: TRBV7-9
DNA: TGCGCCAGCAGCCAAGAGGTGACAGGGGACACTGAAGCTTTCTTT
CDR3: CASSQEVTGDTEAFF

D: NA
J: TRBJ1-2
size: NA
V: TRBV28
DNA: TGTGCCAGCAGTCCCCCGGGAGACTATGGCTACACCTTC
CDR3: CASSPPGDYGYTF

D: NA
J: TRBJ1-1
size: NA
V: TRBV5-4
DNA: TGTGCCAGCAGACAGCAGGGGCACAGCACTGAAGCTTTCTTT
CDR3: CASRQQGHSTEAFF

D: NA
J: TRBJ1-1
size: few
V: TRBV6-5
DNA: TGTGCCAGCAGTCCCCCCCCCAACACTGAAGCTTTCTTT
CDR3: CASSPPPNTEAFF

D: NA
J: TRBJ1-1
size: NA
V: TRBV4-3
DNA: TGCGCCAGCAGCCAAGAGGTCGGCCGGAACACTGAAGCTTTCTTT
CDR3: CASSQEVGRNTEAFF